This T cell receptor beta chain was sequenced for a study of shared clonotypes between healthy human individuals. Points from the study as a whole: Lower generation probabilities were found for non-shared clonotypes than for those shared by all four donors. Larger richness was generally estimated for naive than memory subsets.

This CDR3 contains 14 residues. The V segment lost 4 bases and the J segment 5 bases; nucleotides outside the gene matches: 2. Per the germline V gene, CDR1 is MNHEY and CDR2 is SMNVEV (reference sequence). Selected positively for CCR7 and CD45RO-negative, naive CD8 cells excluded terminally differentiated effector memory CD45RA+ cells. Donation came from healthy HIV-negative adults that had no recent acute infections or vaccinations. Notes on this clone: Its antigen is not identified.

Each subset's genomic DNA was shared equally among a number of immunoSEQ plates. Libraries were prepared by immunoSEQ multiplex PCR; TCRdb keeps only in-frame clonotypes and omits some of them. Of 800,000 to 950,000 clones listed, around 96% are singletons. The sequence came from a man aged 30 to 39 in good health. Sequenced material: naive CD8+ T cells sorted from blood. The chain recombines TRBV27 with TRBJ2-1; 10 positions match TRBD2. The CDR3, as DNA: TGTGCCAGCAGTTCTAGCGGGAGTAACAATGAGCAGTTCTTC. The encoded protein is CASSSSGSNNEQFF.